One sample yielded the 5 T cell receptor beta chains listed below, sequenced in a study of shared clonotypes between healthy human individuals. Here immunoSEQ multiplex PCR was the method, and the copy in TCRdb shows in-frame clones only, minus some. Found here are about 680,000 clones, 92% of them singletons; the top ten hold more than 20%. Naive CD8 populations comprised CD45RO-negative cells positively selected for CCR7, excluding terminally differentiated effector memory CD45RA+ cells. Material for sequencing was naive CD8+ T cells sorted from blood. These receptors all come from a man aged 25-40 years in good health.

The genes are TRBV7-9 and TRBJ2-3; D possibly matches TRBD1 or TRBD2 (5 bases each). Germline CDR1 and CDR2: SEHNR and FQNEAQ (reference sequence). CDR3 length: 16 residues. Trimming took off 5 bases at V and 2 bases at J, with 17 bases between the two ends. This CDR3 reads CASSGGFDKYTDTQYF. DNA of the CDR3: TGTGCCAGCAGCGGGGGATTCGACAAGTACACAGATACGCAGTATTTT.

V usage is TRBV28 and J usage is TRBJ2-6, with D unclear. This CDR3 spans 13 amino acids. V shed 7 bases and J shed 4 bases, with 8 bases lying between them. CDR1 and CDR2 from the germline V gene are MDHEN and SYDVKM. CDR3 region: CASTVGGANVLTF. In DNA, the CDR3 is TGTGCCAGCACCGTGGGGGGGGCCAACGTCCTGACTTTC.

This chain connects TRBV14 to TRBJ2-6; D uncertain. The CDR3 spans 14 residues. Germline V gives CDR1 SGHDN, CDR2 FVKESK. V lost 1 base and J 3 bases, leaving 4 bases between the germline ends. CDR3 nucleotide sequence: TGTGCCAGCAGCCAAGGGCTTGGGGCCAACGTCCTGACTTTC. It translates to CASSQGLGANVLTF.

V is TRBV12-5 and J is TRBJ2-2, with 9 bases that match TRBD1. The CDR3 runs 14 residues. Germline CDR1 reads LGHNT; CDR2 reads FRNRAP. V gave up 8 bases and J gave up 4 bases; unmatched junction bases: 5. This CDR3 reads CASSDRGATGELFF. CDR3 nucleotides: TGTGCTAGTTCAGACAGGGGGGCCACCGGGGAGCTGTTTTTT.

This rearrangement joins TRBV5-6 to TRBJ1-5, with D hard to call. V lost 4 bases and J lost 5, with 16 bases in between. Germline CDR1 and CDR2: SGHDT and YYEEEE. The CDR3 covers 15 residues. In DNA form, the CDR3 reads TGTGCCAGCAGCCCGGGGTGGGTTTCCGATCAGCCCCAGCATTTT. Its translation: CASSPGWVSDQPQHF.